What follows are 30 T cell receptor beta chains derived from one specimen sequenced in a study of blood T cell repertoires in COVID-19 (TCRdb year 2020). The library was prepared using the immunoSEQ multiplex PCR assay. The table was pulled from immuneACCESS by TCRdb, which kept in-frame rearrangements only. Such tables lose some clones; where checked, under half of the loss comes from unresolved V genes, and the rest has no known cause. The sample records fewer than 350,000 clones, 86% of which are singletons. In total, the top ten clones hold approximately 12% of the sample. What was sequenced was peripheral blood. These receptors all come from a woman aged 25 to 45 with COVID-19, enrolled during active disease.

The chain uses TRBV6-5 and TRBJ2-1, with 10 positions matching TRBD2. CDR1 and CDR2 from the germline V gene are MNHEY and SVGAGI. The CDR3 runs 14 residues. Trimming took 6 bases from V and 4 from J; bases not matched to a gene: 3. The DNA for the CDR3 is TGTGCCAGCAGGGGGACTAGCGTTTACAATGAGCAGTTCTTC. It specifies CASRGTSVYNEQFF.

The J gene is TRBJ2-3, the V gene TRBV6-5; 11 nucleotides agree with TRBD1. The junction had 6 bases not matched to a gene; V was cut back by 6 bases and J by 4 bases. Per germline, CDR1 MNHEY and CDR2 SVGAGI. The CDR3 loop spans 15 amino acids. CDR3 DNA sequence: TGTGCCAGCAGGCCCGGGACAGGGGGAGCAGATACGCAGTATTTT. Translated: CASRPGTGGADTQYF.

This chain joins TRBV3-1 (or the pseudogene TRBV3-2) and TRBJ2-3; no reliable D call. This CDR3 spans 15 amino acids. Germline V gene data show CDR1 as LGHDT and CDR2 as YNNKEL (reference sequence). V was pared by 1 base and J by 10 bases, with 18 bases between. The CDR3 protein is CASSQGPLSTSPQYF. The DNA for the CDR3 is TGTGCCAGCAGCCAAGGCCCTCTTAGCACGAGTCCGCAGTATTTT.

This sequence joins TRBV4-1 and TRBJ1-2; D perhaps matches TRBD1 (6 bases). The CDR3 spans 17 residues. In germline, CDR1 is MGHRA, CDR2 YSYEKL. V dropped 4 bases and J dropped 4 bases, with 22 bases sitting between them. CDR3 coding DNA: TGCGCCAGCAGCCTTACAATCGGCCCCCAGGGGATCTATGGCTACACCTTC. This sequence encodes CASSLTIGPQGIYGYTF.

This clone was detected only a few times. This same CDR3 is encoded by further DNA sequences in the sample. The rearrangement uses TRBV7-9 and TRBJ1-5; 7 nucleotides line up with TRBD1. CDR3 size: 14 residues. V dropped 5 bases and J dropped 2; count of bases not matched to a gene: 3. CDR1 SEHNR and CDR2 FQNEAQ come from the germline V gene (reference sequence). The CDR3 reads CASSPGTGNQPQHF. The CDR3 DNA sequence: TGTGCCAGCAGCCCCGGGACAGGCAATCAGCCCCAGCATTTT.

This clone occurred many times. The CDR3 DNA reads as TGTGCCAGTAATCAGGGCTGGAGCAATCAGCCCCAGCATTTT. Amino acids: CASNQGWSNQPQHF. The chain is built from TRBV19 and TRBJ1-5, with D possibly matching TRBD1 (5 bases). The CDR3 has 14 amino acids. The germline CDR1 and CDR2 sequences are LNHDA and SQIVND (reference sequence). V dropped 7 bases and J dropped 1 base, with 11 bases sitting between them.

This rearrangement joins TRBV28 to TRBJ1-2; D call uncertain. The germline gives CDR1 MDHEN, CDR2 SYDVKM. V lost 3 bases and J lost 4, with 18 bases in between. The CDR3 has 16 amino acids. CDR3 bases: TGTGCCAGCAGTTTGGTTGGAAAAACAGATCCCTATGGCTACACCTTC. Its translation: CASSLVGKTDPYGYTF.

J is TRBJ1-2 and V is TRBV28; D uncertain. The CDR3 totals 13 residues. V dropped 5 bases and J dropped 3 bases, with 10 bases sitting between them. Germline-derived CDR1 and CDR2 are MDHEN and SYDVKM. CDR3 nucleotides: TGTGCCAGCAGTCCCGGGGAGGACTATGGCTACACCTTC. It yields the protein CASSPGEDYGYTF.

The rearrangement links TRBV11-2 to TRBJ2-1, with 8 bases lining up with TRBD2. After removal of 1 base from V and 7 bases from J, the junction contained 9 bases not matched to a gene. CDR1 is SGHAT, CDR2 FQNNGV, per germline. This CDR3 contains 16 residues. The CDR3 region is CASSLGWTGGINEQFF. The CDR3 DNA is TGTGCCAGCAGCTTAGGGTGGACGGGGGGGATAAATGAGCAGTTCTTC.

The CDR3 region is CASSPGGNDNEQFF. The CDR3 nucleotides are TGTGCCAGCAGCCCAGGGGGGAATGACAATGAGCAGTTCTTC. The rearrangement uses TRBV11-2 and TRBJ2-1, with a tentative D call TRBD1 (7 bases). CDR3 length equals 14 residues. Germline assignment: CDR1 SGHAT and CDR2 FQNNGV. Between the trimmed V and J ends, which lost 5 bases and 5 bases, there was a span of 13 bases.

The V call is TRBV5-4, the J call TRBJ1-1, with TRBD1 as a possible D gene (6 bases). Trimming took off 0 bases at V and 1 base at J, with 7 bases between the two ends. The V gene's germline CDR1 is SGHNT and CDR2 YYREEE (reference sequence). This CDR3 spans 14 amino acids. The CDR3 DNA reads as TGTGCCAGCAGCTTGGGACAGGCGAACACTGAAGCTTTCTTT. It is translated as CASSLGQANTEAFF.

The chain couples TRBV7-9 to TRBJ1-1; 9 bases are shared with TRBD1. The V gene's germline CDR1 is SEHNR and CDR2 FQNEAQ (reference sequence). This CDR3 has 13 residues. V lost 5 bases to trimming and J lost 7 bases; unmatched junction nucleotides: 5. For the CDR3, the DNA is TGTGCCAGCAGCCCACAGGGGGCTCATGAAGCTTTCTTT. This encodes CASSPQGAHEAFF.

The chain carries TRBV15 and TRBJ2-7; 10 bases map to TRBD1. The ends lost 6 bases at V and 4 bases at J; junction bases unmatched: 3. This CDR3 comprises 13 residues. Germline V lookup: CDR1 LNHNV, CDR2 YYDKDF (reference sequence). The CDR3 bases are TGTGCCACCAGGGGGGACAGGGGTTACGAGCAGTACTTC. It translates to CATRGDRGYEQYF.

V usage is TRBV7-9 and J usage is TRBJ2-1, with 14 bases identical to TRBD2. The CDR3 runs to 18 residues. CDR1 and CDR2 from the germline V gene are SEHNR and FQNEAQ (reference sequence). Germline trimming cut 0 bases from V and 4 bases from J; bases unmatched to any gene: 5. The CDR3 loop is CASSLAGTSGGKYNEQFF. As DNA, the CDR3 is TGTGCCAGCAGCTTAGCCGGGACTAGCGGGGGTAAATACAATGAGCAGTTCTTC.

The gene calls are TRBV19 and TRBJ2-5; 8 bases fit TRBD2. The CDR3 has 14 residues. V lost 5 bases, J lost 4 bases, and 6 bases stayed unmatched. Germline values: CDR1 LNHDA, CDR2 SQIVND (reference sequence). This chain's CDR3 is CASSSWTSPETQYF. The CDR3 DNA reads TGTGCCAGTAGTTCCTGGACTAGCCCAGAGACCCAGTACTTC.

This clone was observed once. The chain is built from TRBV10-3 and TRBJ1-1; 8 bases are a match to TRBD1. The V and J ends lost 6 bases and 9 bases, in that order; junction bases with no gene match: 9. This CDR3 is built from 13 residues. Germline assignment: CDR1 ENHRY and CDR2 SYGVKD. CDR3 amino acids: CAIRGTGNAKAFF. DNA of the CDR3: TGTGCCATCAGGGGGACAGGAAACGCGAAAGCTTTCTTT.

The rearrangement links TRBV7-9 to TRBJ1-2, with 7 positions matching TRBD1. The V segment lost 5 bases and the J segment 4 bases; nucleotides outside the gene matches: 16. The CDR3 is made up of 17 amino acids. Germline V gives CDR1 SEHNR, CDR2 FQNEAQ (reference sequence). In DNA form, the CDR3 reads TGTGCCAGCAGCAGCACGCAGACAGGGTCCATTAGCTATGGCTACACCTTC. Its translation: CASSSTQTGSISYGYTF.

V gene TRBV2 combines with J gene TRBJ1-5, with D perhaps matching TRBD1 (5 bases). Germline values: CDR1 SNHLY, CDR2 FYNNEI. The CDR3 is 15 residues long. V was pared by 4 bases and J by 0 bases, with 10 bases between. The CDR3 DNA follows: TGTGCCAGCAGTGGGCAGGGATATAGCAATCAGCCCCAGCATTTT. This encodes CASSGQGYSNQPQHF. The full variable domain, in which reference TRBV2 and TRBJ1-5 provide the parts outside the CDR3, is EPEVTQTPSHQVTQMGQEVILRCVPISNHLYFYWYRQILGQKVEFLVSFYNNEISEKSEIFDDQFSVERPDGSNFTLKIRSTKLEDSAMYFCASSGQGYSNQPQHFGDGTRLSIL.

The chain is built from TRBV5-1 and TRBJ2-1; 13 bases agree with TRBD2. The CDR3 totals 23 residues. V was pared by 1 base and J by 6 bases, with 25 bases of the junction left unmatched. Germline lookup yields CDR1 SGHRS and CDR2 YFSETQ. The CDR3 spells CASSLRGQGPTGLAGSRVNEQFF. The CDR3 region has the DNA TGCGCCAGCAGCTTGAGAGGACAGGGGCCAACGGGACTAGCGGGATCCCGGGTCAATGAGCAGTTCTTC.

This CDR3 is CASSAGTANFYGYTF. As DNA, the CDR3 is TGTGCCAGCAGCGCCGGGACAGCAAACTTCTATGGCTACACCTTC. The gene calls are TRBV7-9 and TRBJ1-2, with 7 bases identical to TRBD1. CDR1 is SEHNR, CDR2 FQNEAQ, per germline (reference sequence). CDR3 length equals 15 residues. The trim removed 5 bases at V and 4 bases at J, leaving 10 bases unmatched.

This clone has a single count. The V and J genes are TRBV11-2 and TRBJ2-7; 10 positions match TRBD2. Unmatched junction bases numbered 5, after V lost 8 bases and J lost 4 bases. The CDR3 has 13 amino acids. Germline V lookup: CDR1 SGHAT, CDR2 FQNNGV. For the CDR3, the DNA is TGTGCCAGCTACTTTAGCGGGGGGTACGAGCAGTACTTC. Protein: CASYFSGGYEQYF. Full variable domain (rest looked up from reference TRBV11-2 and TRBJ2-7): EAGVAQSPRYKIIEKRQSVAFWCNPISGHATLYWYQQILGQGPKLLIQFQNNGVVDDSQLPKDRFSAERLKGVDSTLKIQPAKLEDSAVYLCASYFSGGYEQYFGPGTRLTVT.

The chain is built from TRBV5-4 and TRBJ2-1, with TRBD2 identical over 7 bases. The ends lost 0 bases at V and 3 bases at J; junction bases unmatched: 3. The germline V gene has CDR1 SGHNT and CDR2 YYREEE (reference sequence). The CDR3 sequence is 15 residues long. The CDR3 region is CASSLDAGDYNEQFF. The DNA for the CDR3 is TGTGCCAGCAGCTTGGATGCGGGGGACTACAATGAGCAGTTCTTC.

This clone was observed a single time. The chain couples TRBV5-1 to TRBJ2-7; 9 bases line up with TRBD2. V was clipped by 3 bases and J by 2 bases; unmatched bases: 6. Per germline, CDR1 SGHRS and CDR2 YFSETQ. The CDR3 has 15 amino acids. The DNA for the CDR3 is TGCGCCAGCAGCTACGCGACTAGCGGACCCTACGAGCAGTACTTC. Its protein is CASSYATSGPYEQYF.

The chain links TRBV27 to TRBJ2-7; 7 positions match TRBD2. V lost 4 bases to trimming and J lost 0 bases; unmatched junction nucleotides: 9. This CDR3 is 16 amino acids long. Germline V gene sequence: CDR1 MNHEY, CDR2 SMNVEV (reference sequence). CDR3 sequence (DNA): TGTGCCAGCAGTTCTCTCCTGCGGGGGATCTCCTACGAGCAGTACTTC. It translates to CASSSLLRGISYEQYF.

The chain joins TRBV4-1 to TRBJ1-6, with a weak D call TRBD1 (5 bases). Germline CDR1 and CDR2: MGHRA and YSYEKL. The CDR3 extends over 15 amino acids. V was cut by 0 bases and J by 7 bases, with 10 bases left in between. The CDR3 region is CASSQEGLGNSPLHF. The CDR3 DNA reads as TGCGCCAGCAGCCAAGAGGGGCTGGGGAATTCACCCCTCCACTTT.

Notes on this clone: Other DNA sequences in the sample encode the same CDR3. CDR3 protein: CASSTDRGHGYTF. The CDR3 DNA sequence: TGTGCCAGCAGTACGGACAGGGGACATGGCTACACCTTC. The chain carries TRBV6-5 and TRBJ1-2, with TRBD1 identical over 9 bases. Germline assignment: CDR1 MNHEY and CDR2 SVGAGI. CDR3 length: 13 amino acids. The junction had 4 bases not matched to a gene; V was cut back by 5 bases and J by 6 bases.

J is TRBJ2-4 and V is TRBV18; TRBD2 matches at 10 bases. CDR1 is KGHSH, CDR2 LQKENI, per germline. J lost 0 bases, V lost 1 base, and 3 bases had no gene match. This CDR3 region has 17 residues. CDR3 protein: CASSPLAGGLAKNIQYF. The CDR3 DNA reads as TGTGCCAGCTCACCACTAGCGGGGGGACTAGCCAAAAACATTCAGTACTTC.

The chain is built from TRBV11-1 and TRBJ2-3, with 9 bases fitting TRBD2. V was pared by 4 bases and J by 1 base, with 0 bases of the junction left unmatched. The CDR3 length is 14 residues. Looked up from germline, CDR1 is SGHAT and CDR2 is FQDESV (reference sequence). CDR3 region: CASSWTSGTDTQYF. CDR3 bases: TGTGCCAGCAGCTGGACTAGCGGCACAGATACGCAGTATTTT.

This chain joins TRBV19 and TRBJ1-4; D is uncertain. The germline V and J ends were trimmed by 6 bases and 7 bases, with 9 bases remaining between them. The germline gives CDR1 LNHDA, CDR2 SQIVND (reference sequence). This CDR3 comprises 12 residues. CDR3 nucleotides: TGTGCCAGTAGGTCCGGCGGTGAAAAACTGTTTTTT. Its translation: CASRSGGEKLFF.

The rearrangement links TRBV6-2 or TRBV6-3 to TRBJ2-1; 8 bases are a match to TRBD2. Germline-derived CDR1 and CDR2 are MNHEY and SVGEGT. With 6 bases clipped from V and 7 bases from J, the junction kept 11 bases outside the gene matches. The CDR3 has 15 amino acids. As DNA, the CDR3 is TGTGCCAGCAGCACCGGGACTAGGGCTCGGAATGAGCAGTTCTTC. It codes for CASSTGTRARNEQFF.